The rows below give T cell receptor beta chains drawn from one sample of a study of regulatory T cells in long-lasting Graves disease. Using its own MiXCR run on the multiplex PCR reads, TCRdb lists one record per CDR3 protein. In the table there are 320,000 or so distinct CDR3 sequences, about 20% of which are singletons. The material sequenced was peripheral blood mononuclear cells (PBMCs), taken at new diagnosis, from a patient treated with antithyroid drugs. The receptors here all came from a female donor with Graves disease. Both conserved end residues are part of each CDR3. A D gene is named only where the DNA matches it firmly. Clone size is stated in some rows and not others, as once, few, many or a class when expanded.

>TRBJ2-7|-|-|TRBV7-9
CASLIHEQYF
TGTGCCAGCCTTATCCACGAGCAGTACTTC
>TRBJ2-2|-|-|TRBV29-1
CSVTPGLGTGELFF
TGCAGCGTTACACCGGGACTCGGAACCGGGGAGCTGTTTTTT
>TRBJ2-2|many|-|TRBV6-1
CASSRDLNTGELFF
TGTGCCAGCAGCCGGGACTTAAACACCGGGGAGCTGTTTTTT
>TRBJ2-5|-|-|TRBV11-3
CASSSEGGRETQYF
TGTGCCAGCAGCTCCGAAGGGGGGCGGGAGACTCAGTACTTC
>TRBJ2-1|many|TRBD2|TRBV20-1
CSAKNLAGGQSGEQFF
TGCAGTGCCAAAAACTTAGCGGGAGGGCAATCCGGTGAGCAGTTCTTC
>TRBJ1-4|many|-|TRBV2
CASSEPRTVRGEKLFF
TGTGCCAGCAGTGAACCCCGGACAGTACGTGGGGAAAAACTGTTTTTT
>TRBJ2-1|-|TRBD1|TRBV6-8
CASRQRGPSYNEQFF
TGTGCCAGCAGGCAAAGGGGGCCCTCCTACAATGAGCAGTTCTTC
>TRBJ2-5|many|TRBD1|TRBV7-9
CASIGQGQETQYF
TGTGCCAGCATCGGACAGGGGCAAGAGACCCAGTACTTC
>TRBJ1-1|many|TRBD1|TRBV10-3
CAISEETGFTEAFF
TGTGCCATCAGTGAGGAGACAGGGTTCACTGAAGCTTTCTTT
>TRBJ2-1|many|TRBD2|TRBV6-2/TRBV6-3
CASRGTSNYNEQFF
TGTGCCAGCAGGGGGACTAGTAACTACAATGAGCAGTTCTTC
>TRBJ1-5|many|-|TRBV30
CAWSAQGIMPQHF
TGTGCCTGGAGTGCGCAGGGCATCATGCCCCAGCATTTT
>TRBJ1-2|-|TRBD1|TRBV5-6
CASSSPDRGGLGYTF
TGTGCCAGCAGCAGCCCGGACAGGGGAGGACTGGGCTACACCTTC
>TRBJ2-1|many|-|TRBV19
CASSIRDIYNEQFF
TGTGCCAGTAGTATACGGGACATCTACAATGAGCAGTTCTTC
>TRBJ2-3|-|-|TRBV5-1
CASSLSSRPPGEGDTQYF
TGCGCCAGCAGCTTGTCATCCCGGCCCCCGGGAGAAGGTGATACGCAGTATTTT
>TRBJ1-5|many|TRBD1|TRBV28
CASSLGTGNSNQPQHF
TGTGCCAGCAGTCTGGGGACAGGCAATAGCAATCAGCCCCAGCATTTT
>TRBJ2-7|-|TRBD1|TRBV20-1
CSARVVAGGMYEQYF
TGCAGTGCTAGAGTGGTGGCAGGGGGCATGTACGAGCAGTACTTC
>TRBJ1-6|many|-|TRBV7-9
CASSLSGADNSPLHF
TGTGCCAGCAGCTTAAGTGGGGCTGATAATTCACCCCTCCACTTT
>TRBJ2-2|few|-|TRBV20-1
CSARDPANTGELFF
TGCAGTGCTAGAGATCCGGCGAACACCGGGGAGCTGTTTTTT
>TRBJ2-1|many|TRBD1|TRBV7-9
CASSPDRGRRNEQFF
TGTGCCAGCAGCCCCGACAGGGGGCGGCGGAATGAGCAGTTCTTC
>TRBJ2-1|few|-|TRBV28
CASHLRRWPSLSSYNEQFF
TGTGCCTCTCACCTGCGCCGGTGGCCTTCCCTTAGCTCCTACAATGAGCAGTTCTTC
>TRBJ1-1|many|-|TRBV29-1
CSVVRGGDTEAFF
TGCAGCGTTGTCAGAGGCGGGGACACTGAAGCTTTCTTT
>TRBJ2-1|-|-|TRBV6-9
CASSYLRGQSSYNEQFF
TGTGCCAGCAGTTACCTACGAGGACAGAGCTCCTACAATGAGCAGTTCTTC
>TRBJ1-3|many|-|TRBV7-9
CATTKAGRAPDTIYF
TGTGCCACCACAAAGGCCGGACGAGCACCCGACACCATATATTTT